This T cell receptor beta chain was identified in a study of T cell responses to AZD1222 COVID-19 vaccine. The CDR3 sequence is 15 residues long. From germline, CDR1 is MGHDK and CDR2 SYGVNS. Trimming cost V 7 bases and J 3 bases, with 15 bases left between them. Notes on the study in general: Without day 14 samples, only post-peak T cell repertoires were studied.

Produced via immunoSEQ multiplex PCR; TCRdb's table is partial and in-frame only. Of approximately 150,000 clones detected, more than 90% appear once; the ten largest clones hold 2.5% to 3.5%. As regards this clone: The antigen remains undetermined.

This TCR was sampled from an adult who received the AZD1222 COVID-19 vaccine. The sample in question was peripheral blood, obtained 28 days after the second AZD1222 dose. The genes are TRBV25-1 and TRBJ1-4, with D tentatively TRBD1 (5 bases). The DNA for the CDR3 is TGTGCCAGCAAGGGACGGAGCGCCGCTAATGAAAAACTGTTTTTT. This gives the protein CASKGRSAANEKLFF. The variable domain in full, with the rest retrieved from reference TRBV25-1 and TRBJ1-4, is EADIYQTPRYLVIGTGKKITLECSQTMGHDKMYWYQQDPGMELHLIHYSYGVNSTEKGDLSSESTVSRIRTEHFPLTLESARPSHTSQYLCASKGRSAANEKLFFGSGTQLSVL.